Below are 24 T cell receptor beta chains sequenced from a single sample in a study of shared clonotypes between healthy human individuals. TCRdb's copy holds only in-frame clones and misses some; the assay was immunoSEQ multiplex PCR. This sample yields 450,000 to 500,000 clones, of which around 73% are seen a single time; more than 10% belongs to the top ten. Material: PBMCs. These receptors were taken from a woman aged 40 to 50 in good health. Some clones in this sample may be carry-over from other donors' samples.

This clone was seen a few times. In the same sample, other DNA sequences code for this CDR3. Here the CDR3 reads CASSPGQGGTEAFF. The CDR3 DNA sequence: TGTGCCAGTAGCCCAGGACAGGGTGGCACTGAAGCTTTCTTT. This sequence joins TRBV19 and TRBJ1-1, with 8 bases lining up with TRBD1. Germline V gives CDR1 LNHDA, CDR2 SQIVND (reference sequence). CDR3 length: 14 residues. V shed 6 bases, J shed 4 bases, and the junction held 7 bases outside the gene matches.

This rearrangement joins TRBV18 to TRBJ2-7; TRBD2 is a possible D gene (6 bases). Between the trimmed V and J ends, which lost 2 bases and 3 bases, there was a span of 11 bases. The CDR3 loop spans 14 amino acids. CDR1 is KGHSH, CDR2 LQKENI, per germline. The CDR3 protein is CASSPAGGNYEQYF. CDR3 in DNA: TGTGCCAGCTCACCAGCCGGGGGAAACTACGAGCAGTACTTC.

This clone was counted a few times. The chain uses TRBV7-2 and TRBJ1-2, with TRBD1 matching over 9 bases. Germline lookup yields CDR1 SGHTA and CDR2 FQGNSA. This CDR3 region has 16 residues. Losses at the gene ends were 1 base for V and 5 bases for J; bases not matched to a gene: 8. This CDR3 reads CASSLGGTGIVYGYTF. CDR3 DNA: TGTGCCAGCAGCTTAGGGGGGACAGGGATAGTGTATGGCTACACCTTC.

This clone was seen a handful of times. The rearrangement uses TRBV12-5 and TRBJ1-1; D perhaps matches TRBD1 (5 bases). This CDR3 has 14 residues. Germline CDR1 is LGHNT and CDR2 is FRNRAP. Trimming took off 6 bases at V and 4 bases at J, with 15 bases between the two ends. CDR3 nucleotide sequence: TGTGCTAGTGGCCAGGGTCTGCAGGGCACTGAAGCTTTCTTT. Translated, it gives CASGQGLQGTEAFF.

This chain connects TRBV12-5 to TRBJ2-5; 15 positions agree with TRBD2. Germline V gives CDR1 LGHNT, CDR2 FRNRAP. V shed 6 bases and J 3 bases; nucleotides not matched to a gene: 8. This CDR3 is built from 17 residues. CDR3: CASGGLAGGQRKETQYF. CDR3 coding DNA: TGTGCTAGTGGGGGACTAGCGGGAGGCCAACGGAAAGAGACCCAGTACTTC.

This chain connects TRBV10-3 to TRBJ2-7, with D possibly being TRBD1 (6 bases). The V gene lost 6 bases and the J gene lost 5 bases, with 8 bases spanning the gap. This CDR3 region has 11 residues. Germline lookup yields CDR1 ENHRY and CDR2 SYGVKD. For the CDR3, the DNA is TGTGCCATCAGACAGGGTCACGAGCAGTACTTC. It encodes CAIRQGHEQYF.

The chain has TRBV7-2 and TRBJ1-1, with D possibly being TRBD1 (5 bases). V gave up 5 bases and J gave up 5 bases, with 24 bases separating them. The CDR3 has 17 amino acids. Per the germline V gene, CDR1 is SGHTA and CDR2 is FQGNSA. CDR3 region: CASSPASPARGGTEAFF. For the CDR3, the DNA is TGTGCCAGCAGCCCCGCCTCGCCCGCGCGGGGGGGGACTGAAGCTTTCTTT.

This clone was picked up one time. The chain links TRBV30 to TRBJ2-5; TRBD1 is a possible D gene (5 bases). CDR1 is GTSNPN and CDR2 is SVGIG in the germline V gene (reference sequence). V was trimmed by 4 bases and J by 0 bases, leaving 9 bases between them. The CDR3 sequence is 13 residues long. In nucleotides, the CDR3 is TGTGCCTGGAATCAGGGTAACCAAGAGACCCAGTACTTC. Its translation: CAWNQGNQETQYF.

The table lists this clone with a few counts. This chain links TRBV28 with TRBJ2-7; D gene uncertain. This CDR3 has 12 residues. The V and J ends lost 6 bases and 4 bases respectively, with 10 bases between them. Germline V lookup: CDR1 MDHEN, CDR2 SYDVKM. The CDR3 is CASSESEYEQYF. As DNA, the CDR3 is TGTGCCAGCAGCGAGTCTGAGTACGAGCAGTACTTC. Combining the CDR3 with reference TRBV28 and TRBJ2-7 gives the whole variable domain DVKVTQSSRYLVKRTGEKVFLECVQDMDHENMFWYRQDPGLGLRLIYFSYDVKMKEKGDIPEGYSVSREKKERFSLILESASTNQTSMYLCASSESEYEQYFGPGTRLTVT.

The genes are TRBV5-1 and TRBJ2-3, with TRBD1 matching 8 bases. The germline CDR1 and CDR2 sequences are SGHRS and YFSETQ. The CDR3 is made up of 16 amino acids. V shed 2 bases and J 5 bases; nucleotides not matched to a gene: 10. The DNA of the CDR3 is TGCGCCAGCAGCTTTGACGGGCAGGGGGCAATAGATACGCAGTATTTT. Protein: CASSFDGQGAIDTQYF. Full variable domain (outside the CDR3, taken from reference TRBV5-1 and TRBJ2-3): KAGVTQTPRYLIKTRGQQVTLSCSPISGHRSVSWYQQTPGQGLQFLFEYFSETQRNKGNFPGRFSGRQFSNSRSEMNVSTLELGDSALYLCASSFDGQGAIDTQYFGPGTRLTVL.

The chain joins TRBV27 to TRBJ2-3; possibly TRBD2 for D (6 bases). V lost 5 bases and J 2 bases, leaving 20 bases between the germline ends. The CDR3 is 17 residues long. CDR1 is MNHEY and CDR2 is SMNVEV in the germline V gene (reference sequence). The CDR3 bases are TGTGCCAGCAGTCGGAGGGTCCCCTCGATGGACACAGATACGCAGTATTTT. It translates to CASSRRVPSMDTDTQYF.

The chain uses TRBV7-9 and TRBJ2-3; possibly TRBD1 or TRBD2 for D (5 bases each). The CDR3 runs to 13 residues. Germline CDR1 SEHNR, CDR2 FQNEAQ (reference sequence). With 4 bases removed from V and 2 bases from J, the gap between germline ends came to 7 bases. DNA of the CDR3: TGTGCCAGCAGCTATGGGACCACAGATACGCAGTATTTT. This translates into CASSYGTTDTQYF.

J is TRBJ1-3 and V is TRBV10-1; D gene uncertain. With 2 bases removed from V and 0 bases from J, the gap between germline ends came to 5 bases. Germline V gene data show CDR1 as WNHNN and CDR2 as SYGVQD (reference sequence). The CDR3 loop spans 14 amino acids. The CDR3 DNA sequence: TGCGCCAGCAGTGAGGTGCACTCTGGAAACACCATATATTTT. Translation gives CASSEVHSGNTIYF.

V usage is TRBV5-1 and J usage is TRBJ2-3; 8 nucleotides line up with TRBD2. The CDR3 has 15 amino acids. Per the germline V gene, CDR1 is SGHRS and CDR2 is YFSETQ. V was pared by 0 bases and J by 4 bases, with 4 bases of the junction left unmatched. DNA for the CDR3: TGCGCCAGCAGCTTGGGGACTAGCAGGGCAGATACGCAGTATTTT. Translating gives CASSLGTSRADTQYF.

The CDR3 sequence: CASSRDSSTDTQYF. CDR3 nucleotides: TGTGCCAGTAGCAGGGACTCTAGCACAGATACGCAGTATTTT. The chain links TRBV19 to TRBJ2-3, with a weak D call TRBD2 (6 bases). CDR1 is LNHDA and CDR2 is SQIVND in the germline V gene (reference sequence). Trimming cost V 6 bases and J 0 bases, with 10 bases left between them. The CDR3 sequence is 14 residues long. The full variable domain, in which reference TRBV19 and TRBJ2-3 provide the parts outside the CDR3, is DGGITQSPKYLFRKEGQNVTLSCEQNLNHDAMYWYRQDPGQGLRLIYYSQIVNDFQKGDIAEGYSVSREKKESFPLTVTSAQKNPTAFYLCASSRDSSTDTQYFGPGTRLTVL.

CDR3 residues: CASSIDFGPPVFF. The CDR3 DNA sequence: TGTGCCAGTAGTATAGATTTCGGACCCCCGGTGTTCTTC. The chain recombines TRBV19 with TRBJ2-1; no clear D. Germline V lookup: CDR1 LNHDA, CDR2 SQIVND (reference sequence). The CDR3 is 13 residues long. The germline V and J ends were trimmed by 0 bases and 15 bases, with 15 bases remaining between them.

This clone was observed a few times. The chain links TRBV18 to TRBJ1-2, with 7 bases fitting TRBD1. Germline-derived CDR1 and CDR2 are KGHSH and LQKENI. The CDR3 has 14 residues. Trimming at V came to 1 base and at J to 6 bases, leaving 5 bases not matched to a gene. CDR3 coding DNA: TGTGCCAGCTCACCACAGGCCCAGGGGGATGGCTACACCTTC. This codes for CASSPQAQGDGYTF.

This chain links TRBV7-2 with TRBJ2-1; 11 nucleotides align to TRBD2. V dropped 1 base and J dropped 5; count of bases not matched to a gene: 4. The CDR3 spans 16 residues. The germline CDR1 and CDR2 sequences are SGHTA and FQGNSA. The CDR3: CASSLVLTSGNNEQFF. The CDR3 bases are TGTGCCAGCAGCTTAGTGTTGACTAGCGGGAACAATGAGCAGTTCTTC.

Concerning this clone: With only one base between it and a far larger clone, this is likely a read error. As the CDR3 is not closed by the conserved phenylalanine or tryptophan, this likely results from a read error. The chain links TRBV7-6 to TRBJ2-3; possible D gene TRBD2, 6 bases. The CDR3 has 15 residues. V lost 1 base, J lost 3 bases, and 11 bases lay in between. CDR1 is SGHVS, CDR2 FNYEAQ, per germline. DNA for the CDR3: TGTGCCAGCAGCTTAGTCGGGGGAAGGACAGATACGCAGTATGTT. It is translated as CASSLVGGRTDTQYV.

The rearrangement links TRBV27 to TRBJ2-2; 7 bases are shared with TRBD2. With 3 bases clipped from V and 0 bases from J, the junction kept 7 bases outside the gene matches. This CDR3 has 17 residues. The germline V gene has CDR1 MNHEY and CDR2 SMNVEV (reference sequence). CDR3 region: CASSFTAAGTNTGELFF. The CDR3 region has the DNA TGTGCCAGCAGTTTTACAGCAGCGGGAACGAACACCGGGGAGCTGTTTTTT.

There are a few counts of this clone. The CDR3 DNA is TGTGCCAGCTCACCGAGACAGGGGTCCTATGGCTACACCTTC. It encodes CASSPRQGSYGYTF. V is TRBV18 and J is TRBJ1-2; 8 bases are a match to TRBD1. Per germline, CDR1 KGHSH and CDR2 LQKENI. Trimming removed 3 bases from V and 4 bases from J; junction bases left unmatched: 4. The length of the CDR3 is 14 residues.

This rearrangement joins TRBV7-3 to TRBJ2-1; TRBD2 matches at 7 bases. The ends lost 3 bases at V and 6 bases at J; junction bases unmatched: 8. CDR3 length: 15 amino acids. In germline, CDR1 is SGHTA, CDR2 FQGTGA. This CDR3 reads CASSFWGGPLNEQFF. CDR3 bases: TGTGCCAGCAGCTTCTGGGGAGGGCCCCTCAATGAGCAGTTCTTC.

The chain combines TRBV11-2 with TRBJ2-5, with 9 bases that match TRBD2. Germline CDR1 SGHAT, CDR2 FQNNGV. This CDR3 has 15 residues. The junction had 6 bases not matched to a gene; V was cut back by 6 bases and J by 1 base. The CDR3 sequence is CASRRGGGPQETQYF. The CDR3 DNA sequence: TGTGCCAGCAGGCGGGGGGGAGGGCCCCAAGAGACCCAGTACTTC. Drawing the rest from reference TRBV11-2 and TRBJ2-5, the complete variable domain is EAGVAQSPRYKIIEKRQSVAFWCNPISGHATLYWYQQILGQGPKLLIQFQNNGVVDDSQLPKDRFSAERLKGVDSTLKIQPAKLEDSAVYLCASRRGGGPQETQYFGPGTRLLVL.

The CDR3 here is CASSTQSRGPSNYGYTF. The DNA for the CDR3 is TGTGCCAGCAGCACCCAAAGCCGAGGGCCATCAAACTATGGCTACACCTTC. The V gene is TRBV7-2, the J gene TRBJ1-2, with D unclear. Germline assignment: CDR1 SGHTA and CDR2 FQGNSA. The CDR3 consists of 17 residues. The ends were cut back, 5 bases at V and 2 bases at J, with 21 bases in the middle. Together with reference TRBV7-2 and TRBJ1-2, the CDR3 gives the full variable domain: GAGVSQSPSNKVTEKGKDVELRCDPISGHTALYWYRQSLGQGLEFLIYFQGNSAPDKSGLPSDRFSAERTGGSVSTLTIQRTQQEDSAVYLCASSTQSRGPSNYGYTFGSGTRLTVV.